These T cell receptor beta chains were read from a single sample in a study of human T cells and chemical hapten exposure. Using its own MiXCR run on the RACE reads, TCRdb lists one record per CDR3 protein. The sample has about 120,000 distinct CDR3 sequences, approximately 13% seen once. The starting material was whole blood, obtained in connection with sensitization to the hapten diphenylcyclopropenone (DPC). These receptors came from a young woman with alopecia areata. Some clones in this sample may be carry-over from other donors' samples. Both conserved end residues are part of each CDR3. The order of the fields is V gene, clone size, D gene, J gene, CDR3 protein, CDR3 DNA. The D gene is left open where the match is weak. Only part of the rows carry a size: once, few, many, or a class if the clone is expanded.

V gene: TRBV20-1
clone size: many
D gene: .
J gene: TRBJ2-1
CDR3 protein: CSARSLLDPNEQFF
CDR3 DNA: TGCAGTGCTAGATCCTTACTAGACCCCAATGAGCAGTTCTTC

V gene: TRBV11-2
clone size: once
D gene: TRBD2
J gene: TRBJ2-7
CDR3 protein: CASSLPQIAGETYEQYF
CDR3 DNA: TGTGCCAGCAGCTTACCCCAAATAGCGGGGGAGACCTACGAGCAGTACTTC

V gene: TRBV29-1
clone size: .
D gene: .
J gene: TRBJ2-3
CDR3 protein: CSVLGTTSTDTQYF
CDR3 DNA: TGCAGCGTTTTGGGGACAACTAGCACAGATACGCAGTATTTT

V gene: TRBV19
clone size: .
D gene: TRBD1
J gene: TRBJ1-5
CDR3 protein: CASSTTGTFNQPQHF
CDR3 DNA: TGTGCCAGTAGCACGACAGGGACGTTCAATCAGCCCCAGCATTTT

V gene: TRBV7-2
clone size: many
D gene: .
J gene: TRBJ1-6
CDR3 protein: CASSPVTYNSPLHF
CDR3 DNA: TGTGCCAGCAGCCCGGTTACCTATAATTCACCCCTCCACTTT

V gene: TRBV19
clone size: .
D gene: .
J gene: TRBJ2-6
CDR3 protein: CASSIVRASGANVLTF
CDR3 DNA: TGTGCCAGTAGTATAGTTCGAGCTTCTGGGGCCAACGTCCTGACTTTC

V gene: TRBV18
clone size: few
D gene: .
J gene: TRBJ1-2
CDR3 protein: CASSPTGLKDGYTF
CDR3 DNA: TGTGCCAGCTCCCCAACAGGTTTGAAGGATGGCTACACCTTC

V gene: TRBV11-2
clone size: few
D gene: .
J gene: TRBJ1-1
CDR3 protein: CASSPVGNAEAFF
CDR3 DNA: TGTGCCAGCAGTCCTGTGGGGAACGCTGAAGCTTTCTTT

V gene: TRBV2
clone size: .
D gene: .
J gene: TRBJ2-7
CDR3 protein: CASSENGPMTYEQYF
CDR3 DNA: TGTGCCAGCAGTGAGAATGGGCCTATGACCTACGAGCAGTACTTC

V gene: TRBV7-9
clone size: few
D gene: .
J gene: TRBJ2-1
CDR3 protein: CASSLSEYNEQFF
CDR3 DNA: TGTGCCAGCAGCTTATCGGAGTACAATGAGCAGTTCTTC

V gene: TRBV18
clone size: many
D gene: .
J gene: TRBJ2-1
CDR3 protein: CASSPPKAGEGNEQFF
CDR3 DNA: TGTGCCAGCTCACCACCGAAGGCAGGAGAGGGCAATGAGCAGTTCTTC

V gene: TRBV27
clone size: .
D gene: TRBD1
J gene: TRBJ1-6
CDR3 protein: CASSFGQGNSPLHF
CDR3 DNA: TGTGCCAGCAGTTTCGGACAGGGCAATTCACCCCTCCACTTT

V gene: TRBV12-3/TRBV12-4
clone size: .
D gene: .
J gene: TRBJ2-7
CDR3 protein: CASSKGGPYEQYF
CDR3 DNA: TGTGCCAGCAGTAAAGGGGGGCCCTACGAGCAGTACTTC

V gene: TRBV10-1
clone size: few
D gene: .
J gene: TRBJ2-7
CDR3 protein: CASSEGPFYEQYF
CDR3 DNA: TGCGCCAGCAGCGAGGGACCTTTCTACGAGCAGTACTTC

V gene: TRBV7-2
clone size: .
D gene: TRBD1
J gene: TRBJ1-1
CDR3 protein: CASSSRTTQQGARAFF
CDR3 DNA: TGTGCCAGCAGCTCACGAACGACTCAACAGGGGGCGCGGGCTTTCTTT

V gene: TRBV10-3
clone size: few
D gene: .
J gene: TRBJ2-3
CDR3 protein: CAVSARGTDTQYF
CDR3 DNA: TGTGCCGTCAGTGCCAGAGGCACAGATACGCAGTATTTT

V gene: TRBV29-1
clone size: few
D gene: TRBD1
J gene: TRBJ1-1
CDR3 protein: CSVEGYPGTGYTEAFF
CDR3 DNA: TGCAGCGTTGAAGGTTATCCAGGGACAGGATACACTGAAGCTTTCTTT

V gene: TRBV30
clone size: .
D gene: .
J gene: TRBJ2-3
CDR3 protein: CAWSPRALFTNTQYF
CDR3 DNA: TGTGCCTGGAGTCCCCGGGCCCTATTCACAAATACGCAGTATTTT

V gene: TRBV6-2/TRBV6-3
clone size: .
D gene: .
J gene: TRBJ2-7
CDR3 protein: CASSYPYGVPYEQYF
CDR3 DNA: TGTGCCAGCAGTTACCCCTACGGGGTTCCCTACGAGCAGTACTTC

V gene: TRBV20-1
clone size: few
D gene: TRBD1
J gene: TRBJ1-3
CDR3 protein: CSAVTGTGEGNTIYF
CDR3 DNA: TGCAGTGCTGTCACCGGGACAGGGGAAGGAAACACCATATATTTT

V gene: TRBV4-3
clone size: many
D gene: .
J gene: TRBJ1-1
CDR3 protein: CASSQLMPNPNTEAFF
CDR3 DNA: TGCGCCAGCAGCCAGCTTATGCCTAATCCGAACACTGAAGCTTTCTTT

V gene: TRBV18
clone size: few
D gene: TRBD1
J gene: TRBJ2-1
CDR3 protein: CASSPRTGSYNEQFF
CDR3 DNA: TGTGCCAGCTCACCGAGGACAGGGTCCTACAATGAGCAGTTCTTC

V gene: TRBV7-9
clone size: many
D gene: .
J gene: TRBJ1-1
CDR3 protein: CASSSFDTQNTEAFF
CDR3 DNA: TGTGCCAGCAGCTCCTTCGACACACAGAACACTGAAGCTTTCTTT

V gene: TRBV11-2
clone size: .
D gene: .
J gene: TRBJ2-2
CDR3 protein: CASSPSQFGELFF
CDR3 DNA: TGTGCCAGCAGCCCGTCCCAATTCGGGGAGCTGTTTTTT

V gene: TRBV4-1
clone size: many
D gene: .
J gene: TRBJ1-4
CDR3 protein: CASSQDPVGKLFF
CDR3 DNA: TGCGCCAGCAGCCAAGATCCGGTCGGAAAACTGTTTTTT

V gene: TRBV5-1
clone size: many
D gene: .
J gene: TRBJ2-3
CDR3 protein: CASSYDSGGSTDTQYF
CDR3 DNA: TGCGCCAGCAGTTATGACAGTGGGGGCAGCACAGATACGCAGTATTTT

V gene: TRBV6-2/TRBV6-3
clone size: .
D gene: .
J gene: TRBJ1-1
CDR3 protein: CATSQSTEAFF
CDR3 DNA: TGTGCCACCAGCCAAAGCACTGAAGCTTTCTTT

V gene: TRBV27
clone size: .
D gene: .
J gene: TRBJ1-4
CDR3 protein: CASRARVEATNEKLFF
CDR3 DNA: TGTGCCAGCAGAGCGAGGGTGGAGGCGACTAATGAAAAACTGTTTTTT

V gene: TRBV12-3/TRBV12-4
clone size: .
D gene: .
J gene: TRBJ2-1
CDR3 protein: CASSLDGPEQFF
CDR3 DNA: TGTGCCAGCAGTTTAGACGGGCCTGAGCAGTTCTTC

V gene: TRBV7-2
clone size: many
D gene: .
J gene: TRBJ2-1
CDR3 protein: CASSPGPDNEQFF
CDR3 DNA: TGTGCCAGCAGCCCCGGGCCAGACAATGAGCAGTTCTTC

V gene: TRBV5-1
clone size: .
D gene: TRBD1
J gene: TRBJ1-4
CDR3 protein: CASQDRVNEKLFF
CDR3 DNA: TGCGCCAGCCAGGACAGGGTTAATGAAAAACTGTTTTTT

V gene: TRBV5-1
clone size: .
D gene: .
J gene: TRBJ1-2
CDR3 protein: CASSLDRYYGYTF
CDR3 DNA: TGCGCCAGCAGCCTGGACAGATACTATGGCTACACCTTC

V gene: TRBV5-6
clone size: .
D gene: .
J gene: TRBJ2-3
CDR3 protein: CASSLVVFSTDTQYF
CDR3 DNA: TGTGCCAGCAGCTTGGTTGTATTCTCTACAGATACGCAGTATTTT

V gene: TRBV5-6
clone size: few
D gene: .
J gene: TRBJ1-1
CDR3 protein: CASSPISGRANTEAFF
CDR3 DNA: TGTGCCAGCAGCCCTATTTCTGGGAGGGCGAACACTGAAGCTTTCTTT

V gene: TRBV20-1
clone size: .
D gene: .
J gene: TRBJ2-7
CDR3 protein: CSARDRNRAYEQYF
CDR3 DNA: TGCAGTGCTAGAGATCGTAACAGGGCCTACGAGCAGTACTTC

V gene: TRBV4-3
clone size: few
D gene: TRBD1
J gene: TRBJ2-7
CDR3 protein: CASSQEATGYYEQYF
CDR3 DNA: TGCGCCAGCAGCCAAGAGGCGACAGGGTACTACGAGCAGTACTTC

V gene: TRBV20-1
clone size: few
D gene: .
J gene: TRBJ2-7
CDR3 protein: CSARGREDYEQYF
CDR3 DNA: TGCAGTGCTAGGGGCAGGGAGGACTACGAGCAGTACTTC

V gene: TRBV29-1
clone size: many
D gene: .
J gene: TRBJ2-7
CDR3 protein: CSVEGGNEQYF
CDR3 DNA: TGCAGCGTTGAAGGGGGGAACGAGCAGTACTTC

V gene: TRBV27
clone size: few
D gene: .
J gene: TRBJ2-1
CDR3 protein: CASSPRTGHEQFF
CDR3 DNA: TGTGCCAGCAGTCCCCGGACGGGACATGAGCAGTTCTTC

V gene: TRBV7-2
clone size: few
D gene: .
J gene: TRBJ2-1
CDR3 protein: CASSHGWVEQFF
CDR3 DNA: TGTGCCAGCAGCCACGGCTGGGTTGAGCAGTTCTTC

V gene: TRBV3-1
clone size: many
D gene: TRBD1
J gene: TRBJ1-4
CDR3 protein: CASSQDDRGNRLFF
CDR3 DNA: TGTGCCAGCAGCCAAGATGACAGGGGTAATAGGCTGTTTTTT

V gene: TRBV29-1
clone size: few
D gene: .
J gene: TRBJ1-2
CDR3 protein: CSVEDSRDSYTF
CDR3 DNA: TGCAGCGTTGAAGATTCGAGGGATTCGTACACCTTC

V gene: TRBV7-9
clone size: .
D gene: TRBD1
J gene: TRBJ1-2
CDR3 protein: CASSWTGAGYTF
CDR3 DNA: TGTGCCAGCAGCTGGACAGGGGCTGGCTACACCTTC

V gene: TRBV20-1
clone size: .
D gene: TRBD1
J gene: TRBJ1-1
CDR3 protein: CSALDREVTEAFF
CDR3 DNA: TGCAGTGCCCTGGACAGGGAAGTCACTGAAGCTTTCTTT

V gene: TRBV29-1
clone size: many
D gene: .
J gene: TRBJ2-3
CDR3 protein: CSVPQAGLDTQYF
CDR3 DNA: TGCAGCGTGCCCCAGGCAGGTCTGGATACGCAGTATTTT